These 27 T cell receptor beta chains came from one sample sequenced in a study of T cell responses to AZD1222 COVID-19 vaccine. The assay was immunoSEQ multiplex PCR, and TCRdb's table has in-frame clones only and misses some. The sample records some 14,000 clones, approximately 80% being singletons. The sample was peripheral blood, taken 28 days after the second AZD1222 dose. These receptors all stem from an adult who received the AZD1222 COVID-19 vaccine.

The chain uses TRBV12-3 or TRBV12-4 and TRBJ2-1; no reliable D call. CDR3 size: 13 residues. The germline V and J ends were trimmed by 7 bases and 3 bases, with 10 bases remaining between them. The CDR3 is CASTVDGYNEQFF. The CDR3 nucleotides read TGTGCCAGCACCGTGGACGGCTACAATGAGCAGTTCTTC.

V usage is TRBV29-1 and J usage is TRBJ1-1, with D unclear. This CDR3 is 13 amino acids long. Germline CDR1 is SQVTM and CDR2 is ANQGSEA. V lost 4 bases and J lost 0, with 9 bases in between. The chain's CDR3 is CSVVFRLNTEAFF. CDR3 DNA sequence: TGCAGCGTTGTCTTCCGGCTGAACACTGAAGCTTTCTTT.

This sequence joins TRBV2 and TRBJ1-6; TRBD1 matches at 10 bases. Germline CDR1 reads SNHLY; CDR2 reads FYNNEI. V lost 6 bases, J lost 0 bases, and 2 bases stayed unmatched. The CDR3 consists of 16 residues. CDR3 region: CASRWTGGSYNSPLHF. Here the CDR3 DNA reads TGTGCCAGCAGATGGACAGGGGGCTCCTATAATTCACCCCTCCACTTT.

This chain connects TRBV11-2 to TRBJ1-1, with D perhaps TRBD1 (6 bases). Germline-derived CDR1 and CDR2 are SGHAT and FQNNGV. V was trimmed by 0 bases and J by 10 bases, leaving 18 bases between them. CDR3 length: 15 residues. DNA for the CDR3: TGTGCCAGCAGCTTAGACCCAGGGGTACCCTCGGGAGCTTTCTTT. It codes for CASSLDPGVPSGAFF.

The gene calls are TRBV2 and TRBJ1-1; a weak D match, TRBD1 (5 bases). V gave up 4 bases and J gave up 7 bases, with 13 bases separating them. The CDR3 length is 13 residues. Per the germline V gene, CDR1 is SNHLY and CDR2 is FYNNEI. The CDR3 DNA is TGTGCCAGCAGTGTACAGGACTTCGGTGAAGCTTTCTTT. Its protein is CASSVQDFGEAFF.

The rearrangement uses TRBV5-1 and TRBJ1-1, with D possibly TRBD1 on 6 matching bases. The CDR3 covers 14 residues. Germline V gives CDR1 SGHRS, CDR2 YFSETQ. Trimming pared 0 bases from V and 8 bases from J, leaving 14 bases between. The CDR3 reads CASSLGSGGKEAFF. CDR3 DNA sequence: TGCGCCAGCAGCTTGGGATCCGGGGGCAAAGAAGCTTTCTTT.

The V and J genes are TRBV4-2 and TRBJ1-5; unclear D gene. Germline-derived CDR1 and CDR2 are LGHNA and YNFKEQ. V was pared by 5 bases and J by 7 bases, with 9 bases between. The length of the CDR3 is 12 residues. Here the CDR3 reads CASSYTGQPQHF. DNA for the CDR3: TGTGCCAGCAGCTATACGGGCCAGCCCCAGCATTTT.

This clone was found once. The chain carries TRBV3-1 (or the pseudogene TRBV3-2) and TRBJ1-3; no firm D call. The CDR3 has 14 residues. Germline CDR1 LGHDT, CDR2 YNNKEL (reference sequence). Trimming removed 4 bases at V and 2 bases at J, with 9 bases between. The CDR3 DNA sequence: TGTGCCAGCAGCCCCACCCGAACTGGAAACACCATATATTTT. Protein product: CASSPTRTGNTIYF.

The chain uses TRBV24-1 and TRBJ2-2; D not resolved. V dropped 2 bases and J dropped 3 bases, with 3 bases sitting between them. Germline lookup yields CDR1 KGHDR and CDR2 SFDVKD. The CDR3 is 13 amino acids. Here the CDR3 DNA reads TGTGCCACCAGTGATTCGGACACCGGGGAGCTGTTTTTT. Encoded protein: CATSDSDTGELFF.

This sequence joins TRBV12-3 or TRBV12-4 and TRBJ1-5; 7 bases map to TRBD1. The CDR3 spans 13 residues. The V and J ends lost 3 bases and 6 bases, in that order; junction bases with no gene match: 2. The CDR3 sequence: CASSFQGVQPQHF. The CDR3 DNA reads as TGTGCCAGCAGTTTTCAGGGGGTTCAGCCCCAGCATTTT.

The genes are TRBV24-1 and TRBJ2-1; 12 nucleotides align to TRBD2. CDR1 and CDR2 from the germline V gene are KGHDR and SFDVKD. V lost 4 bases to trimming and J lost 7 bases; unmatched junction nucleotides: 4. The CDR3 consists of 15 residues. The CDR3 nucleotides are TGTGCCACCAGTGAAGAGACTAGCGGGAGTAATGAGCAGTTCTTC. Its protein is CATSEETSGSNEQFF.

The chain carries TRBV30 and TRBJ1-2; D is unresolved. Germline V CDR1 and CDR2: GTSNPN, SVGIG (reference sequence). Trimming stripped 6 bases from V and 8 bases from J, with 16 bases between. The CDR3 runs to 12 residues. The CDR3, as DNA: TGTGCCTGTAATTCTCTGATGGGAGGCTACACCTTC. It is translated as CACNSLMGGYTF.

The genes are TRBV4-2 and TRBJ2-2; D is possibly TRBD1 or TRBD2 (5 bases each). The V end was cut by 0 bases, the J end by 6 bases, with 11 bases between. This CDR3 contains 15 residues. Germline V gene lookup returns CDR1 LGHNA and CDR2 YNFKEQ. Here the CDR3 DNA reads TGTGCCAGCAGCCAAGATAGAGGGACCTCCGGGGAGCTGTTTTTT. Translating gives CASSQDRGTSGELFF.

The chain uses TRBV30 and TRBJ1-6; 8 bases fit TRBD1. Germline V gene sequence: CDR1 GTSNPN, CDR2 SVGIG (reference sequence). V trimming: 2 bases; J trimming: 9 bases; junction bases outside the gene matches: 6. This CDR3 is built from 14 residues. CDR3 nucleotides: TGTGCCTGGAGTTCCACAGGACAGGGTTCACCCCTCCACTTT. It codes for CAWSSTGQGSPLHF.

The rearrangement uses TRBV2 and TRBJ2-1; D may be TRBD2 (6 bases). Germline CDR1 reads SNHLY; CDR2 reads FYNNEI. V dropped 5 bases and J dropped 8 bases, with 16 bases sitting between them. This CDR3 is built from 14 residues. CDR3 in amino acids: CASSLYGRGDEQFF. In DNA form, the CDR3 reads TGTGCCAGCAGTCTGTACGGGAGAGGCGATGAGCAGTTCTTC.

The genes are TRBV19 and TRBJ2-1; 11 bases fit TRBD2. Germline CDR1 and CDR2: LNHDA and SQIVND (reference sequence). V lost 5 bases and J lost 7; bases outside the gene matches: 13. There are 17 residues in the CDR3. The CDR3 sequence: CASSRTSTSGVWNEQFF. CDR3 nucleotide sequence: TGTGCCAGTAGTCGGACCTCGACTAGCGGGGTCTGGAATGAGCAGTTCTTC.

This clone appeared once. This rearrangement joins TRBV20-1 to TRBJ2-1, with unresolved D. The germline V gene has CDR1 DFQATT and CDR2 SNEGSKA (reference sequence). Trimming removed 4 bases from V and 4 bases from J, with 5 bases in between. The CDR3 totals 11 residues. This CDR3 is CSAKLYNEQFF. The CDR3 nucleotides read TGCAGTGCTAAACTATACAATGAGCAGTTCTTC.

The J gene is TRBJ1-2, the V gene TRBV29-1; TRBD1 matches at 7 bases. Germline CDR1 is SQVTM and CDR2 is ANQGSEA. This CDR3 comprises 13 residues. J was trimmed by 4 bases and V by 0 bases; bases with no gene match: 2. CDR3 DNA sequence: TGCAGCGTTGAAGATGGGACAGCCTATGGCTACACCTTC. Protein: CSVEDGTAYGYTF.

V gene TRBV3-1 (or the pseudogene TRBV3-2) combines with J gene TRBJ2-7, with D unclear. The germline V gene encodes CDR1 LGHDT and CDR2 YNNKEL (reference sequence). With 3 bases removed from V and 1 base from J, the gap between germline ends came to 10 bases. CDR3 length: 14 residues. CDR3 amino acids: CASSQGIQSYEQYF. CDR3 bases: TGTGCCAGCAGCCAGGGAATTCAGTCCTACGAGCAGTACTTC.

This clone showed up just once. The chain joins TRBV27 to TRBJ2-1; D is perhaps TRBD1 or TRBD2 (6 bases each). From germline, CDR1 is MNHEY and CDR2 SMNVEV (reference sequence). The CDR3 runs to 18 residues. V lost 0 bases and J lost 0, with 15 bases in between. The CDR3 loop is CASSLSRGGLSSYNEQFF. The CDR3 region has the DNA TGTGCCAGCAGTTTATCCAGGGGAGGTTTGAGCTCCTACAATGAGCAGTTCTTC.

The chain links TRBV10-3 to TRBJ2-2; the D gene is possibly TRBD2 (6 bases). Germline CDR1 reads ENHRY; CDR2 reads SYGVKD. The V end lost 6 bases, the J end lost 5 bases, and 16 bases lay between the germline ends. The CDR3 spans 15 residues. CDR3 region: CAISQGRGRTGELFF. The CDR3 nucleotides read TGTGCCATCAGCCAGGGCCGGGGGAGGACCGGGGAGCTGTTTTTT.

The J gene is TRBJ2-5, the V gene TRBV2; TRBD1 aligns across 7 bases. Per germline, CDR1 SNHLY and CDR2 FYNNEI. Trimming at V came to 4 bases and at J to 2 bases, leaving 4 bases not matched to a gene. This CDR3 is 14 amino acids long. The DNA for the CDR3 is TGTGCCAGCAGTGCAAGGACAGGACAAGAGACCCAGTACTTC. It yields the protein CASSARTGQETQYF.

The chain carries TRBV6-5 and TRBJ2-2; D gene unclear. V shed 8 bases and J shed 6 bases, with 16 bases lying between them. CDR3 length equals 14 residues. CDR1 and CDR2 from the germline V gene are MNHEY and SVGAGI. CDR3 amino acids: CASQVPERAGELFF. In nucleotides, the CDR3 is TGTGCCAGCCAGGTGCCCGAACGGGCCGGGGAGCTGTTTTTT.

The V gene is TRBV2, the J gene TRBJ1-3; weak D call: TRBD1 (5 bases). The length of the CDR3 is 14 residues. Trimming removed 6 bases from V and 1 base from J, with 10 bases in between. Germline V gives CDR1 SNHLY, CDR2 FYNNEI. The CDR3 region has the DNA TGTGCCAGCAGGCCGACAGCTTCTGGAAACACCATATATTTT. Its protein product is CASRPTASGNTIYF.

A single count supports this clone. The chain recombines TRBV27 with TRBJ1-2, with D unclear. The CDR3 has 13 amino acids. The V and J ends lost 4 bases and 7 bases respectively, with 13 bases between them. Germline V gene sequence: CDR1 MNHEY, CDR2 SMNVEV (reference sequence). CDR3 coding DNA: TGTGCCAGCAGTTACGACCCCTTGGGTGGCTACACCTTC. This encodes CASSYDPLGGYTF.

This clone was seen a single time. V gene TRBV19 combines with J gene TRBJ1-6; D is perhaps TRBD1 (6 bases). Per germline, CDR1 LNHDA and CDR2 SQIVND (reference sequence). Trimming stripped 5 bases from V and 9 bases from J, with 8 bases between. The CDR3 has 12 residues. In nucleotides, the CDR3 is TGTGCCAGTAGTCCAGGGGTTTCACCCCTCCACTTT. Its protein is CASSPGVSPLHF.

The chain recombines TRBV30 with TRBJ1-2; 8 bases agree with TRBD1. Germline CDR1 reads GTSNPN; CDR2 reads SVGIG (reference sequence). CDR3 length: 14 residues. Trimming at V came to 0 bases and at J to 8 bases, leaving 8 bases not matched to a gene. In nucleotides, the CDR3 is TGTGCCTGGAGTGTTCCGGCAGGGGGCGGCGGCTACACCTTC. Protein: CAWSVPAGGGGYTF. Full variable domain (remainder filled in from reference TRBV30 and TRBJ1-2): SQTIHQWPATLVQPVGSPLSLECTVEGTSNPNLYWYRQAAGRGLQLLFYSVGIGQISSEVPQNLSASRPQDRQFILSSKKLLLSDSGFYLCAWSVPAGGGGYTFGSGTRLTVV.